This record covers a single TCR beta chain. Its antigen is not known. 13 Jbeta primers and 60 Vbeta primers were used for the PCR. Generated by immunoSEQ multiplex PCR, the TCRdb table keeps only in-frame clones and is missing some. The sample includes 140,000 to 150,000 clones, 70% to 85% seen only once; the top ten take roughly 3.4%. The V and J ends lost 6 bases and 0 bases, in that order; junction bases with no gene match: 4. Germline assignment: CDR1 MNHEY and CDR2 SMNVEV (reference sequence). The CDR3 runs to 15 residues. These data come from a study of cytomegalovirus exposure and HLA in healthy donors. Whole-study findings and limits: A later analysis appeared to link common viral pathogens to several of the most significant clusters. A classifier reportedly called cytomegalovirus status with high sensitivity and specificity.

The sequenced sample consisted of PBMCs. The sequence was collected from a male donor in good health and CMV-seronegative. The chain recombines TRBV27 with TRBJ2-3, with TRBD2 identical over 9 bases. The CDR3 sequence: CASSRLAGSTDTQYF. The CDR3, as DNA: TGTGCCAGCAGCCGTCTAGCGGGAAGCACAGATACGCAGTATTTT.